Shown below are 13 T cell receptor beta chains from a single sample sequenced in a study of blood T cell repertoires in COVID-19. Profiling relied on immunoSEQ multiplex PCR, and the TCRdb table lists in-frame clones only, not all of them. The sample has some 170,000 clones; more than 75% are singletons. Sequenced: PBMCs or T cells enriched from blood (not recorded which). These receptors were taken from a human donor with acute COVID-19. The donor label of this sample is uncertain.

The V and J genes are TRBV19 and TRBJ2-3; the D gene is possibly TRBD1 (5 bases). The CDR3 totals 13 residues. Between the trimmed V and J ends, which lost 5 bases and 6 bases, there was a span of 12 bases. Germline V gene data show CDR1 as LNHDA and CDR2 as SQIVND (reference sequence). The CDR3 loop is CASSQGVGDTQYF. In nucleotides, the CDR3 is TGTGCCAGTAGTCAAGGGGTGGGCGATACGCAGTATTTT.

J is TRBJ1-1 and V is TRBV6-5; no firm D call. Deletions cut 3 bases from V and 2 bases from J, with 13 bases between. The CDR3 is made up of 15 amino acids. Germline CDR1 MNHEY, CDR2 SVGAGI. CDR3 loop: CASSYSLTFNTEAFF. The CDR3 nucleotides read TGTGCCAGCAGTTATTCCCTTACTTTCAACACTGAAGCTTTCTTT.

This chain links TRBV5-1 with TRBJ2-1; 13 bases line up with TRBD2. The CDR3 consists of 17 residues. The ends lost 0 bases at V and 0 bases at J; junction bases unmatched: 0. Looked up from germline, CDR1 is SGHRS and CDR2 is YFSETQ. In nucleotides, the CDR3 is TGCGCCAGCAGCTTGGGACTAGCGGGGGGCTCCTACAATGAGCAGTTCTTC. Translation gives CASSLGLAGGSYNEQFF.

The table lists this clone with a count of one. The chain links TRBV12-3 or TRBV12-4 to TRBJ2-7; maybe TRBD2 (6 bases). Trimming cost V 3 bases and J 3 bases, with 9 bases left between them. The CDR3 covers 13 residues. The chain's CDR3 is CASSFQGLYEQYF. Here the CDR3 DNA reads TGTGCCAGCAGTTTCCAGGGACTCTACGAGCAGTACTTC.

V is TRBV19 and J is TRBJ1-2, with D maybe TRBD1 (6 bases). The V and J ends lost 5 bases and 5 bases respectively, with 12 bases between them. The length of the CDR3 is 13 residues. Germline-derived CDR1 and CDR2 are LNHDA and SQIVND (reference sequence). CDR3 sequence (DNA): TGTGCCAGTAGTCCTCAGGGGCGGTATGGCTACACCTTC. This sequence encodes CASSPQGRYGYTF.

The chain links TRBV4-2 to TRBJ1-5, with D possibly TRBD1 on 6 matching bases. V lost 3 bases to trimming and J lost 1 base, with 7 bases between them. CDR3 size: 14 residues. CDR1 is LGHNA, CDR2 YNFKEQ, per germline. The CDR3 bases are TGTGCCAGCAGCCAGGACAGAAGCAATCAGCCCCAGCATTTT. Its translation: CASSQDRSNQPQHF.

V and J are TRBV4-2 and TRBJ2-2; TRBD2 matches 11 bases. Germline CDR1 reads LGHNA; CDR2 reads YNFKEQ. V dropped 2 bases and J dropped 0; count of bases not matched to a gene: 11. This CDR3 is 20 amino acids long. The CDR3 region is CASSQPLQLLAGANTGELFF. CDR3 in DNA: TGTGCCAGCAGCCAACCTCTGCAGCTACTAGCGGGGGCGAACACCGGGGAGCTGTTTTTT.

The V gene is TRBV7-2, the J gene TRBJ2-1, with 9 bases matching TRBD2. J gave up 3 bases and V 4 bases, and 10 bases lay outside the gene matches. CDR1 SGHTA and CDR2 FQGNSA come from the germline V gene. This CDR3 has 17 amino acids. CDR3 DNA sequence: TGTGCCAGCAGCTCTCCGCGCGGGGGGGCCAACTACAATGAGCAGTTCTTC. The encoded protein is CASSSPRGGANYNEQFF.

The CDR3: CAWGDRTYGYTF. The CDR3 DNA follows: TGTGCCTGGGGGGACAGGACCTATGGCTACACCTTC. The V and J genes are TRBV30 and TRBJ1-2; 8 positions match TRBD1. With 5 bases clipped from V and 4 bases from J, the junction kept 3 bases outside the gene matches. Germline values: CDR1 GTSNPN, CDR2 SVGIG (reference sequence). The CDR3 contains 12 residues.

The chain has TRBV5-1 and TRBJ1-3; D might be TRBD1 (6 bases). Germline V lookup: CDR1 SGHRS, CDR2 YFSETQ. This CDR3 comprises 15 residues. Trimming removed 2 bases at V and 2 bases at J, with 11 bases between. CDR3 loop: CASSLTGKAGNTIYF. CDR3 sequence (DNA): TGCGCCAGCAGCTTAACAGGGAAAGCTGGAAACACCATATATTTT.

The rearrangement joins TRBV3-1 (or the pseudogene TRBV3-2) to TRBJ2-1; 11 bases are shared with TRBD1. Germline assignment: CDR1 LGHDT and CDR2 YNNKEL (reference sequence). Trimming removed 4 bases from V and 2 bases from J; junction bases left unmatched: 1. CDR3 length: 15 amino acids. DNA for the CDR3: TGTGCCAGCAGCCCGGGACAGGGGGCCTACAATGAGCAGTTCTTC. Protein product: CASSPGQGAYNEQFF.

The V call is TRBV7-2, the J call TRBJ1-5; unclear D gene. The V gene's germline CDR1 is SGHTA and CDR2 FQGNSA. V was cut by 5 bases and J by 0 bases, with 14 bases left in between. CDR3 size: 16 residues. The CDR3 protein is CASSRLWAGSNQPQHF. The CDR3 DNA sequence: TGTGCCAGCAGCCGGTTGTGGGCAGGTAGCAATCAGCCCCAGCATTTT.

The chain joins TRBV6-6 to TRBJ2-5; 8 bases map to TRBD1. The CDR3 length is 16 residues. The ends lost 6 bases at V and 3 bases at J; junction bases unmatched: 12. Germline V gene data show CDR1 as MNHNY and CDR2 as SVGAGI (reference sequence). The CDR3 DNA sequence: TGTGCCAGCAGGAGCCACGAGGACAGGGCGGAAGAGACCCAGTACTTC. Translating it yields CASRSHEDRAEETQYF.